These 10 T cell receptor beta chains originate from one sample sequenced in a study of T cell responses to AZD1222 COVID-19 vaccine. Sequencing was performed with immunoSEQ multiplex PCR; in TCRdb, only in-frame clones are kept and a portion is missing. The sample contains 130,000 to 150,000 clones, approximately 88% of which appear only once. The starting material was peripheral blood, obtained on day 0 of AZD1222 vaccination. The receptors were gathered from an adult in good health.

V and J are TRBV2 and TRBJ2-7; no firm D call. The V and J ends lost 0 bases and 6 bases respectively, with 9 bases between them. This CDR3 is built from 13 residues. CDR1 is SNHLY, CDR2 FYNNEI, per germline. The CDR3 loop reads CASSEAWGSEQYF. DNA of the CDR3: TGTGCCAGCAGTGAAGCATGGGGTAGCGAGCAGTACTTC.

Remarks on this clone: One end of the junction fails to match germline, which may point to a read error. The J gene is TRBJ1-4, the V gene TRBV20-1; D unresolved. In germline, CDR1 is DFQATT, CDR2 SNEGSKA (reference sequence). The CDR3 contains 11 residues. As DNA, the CDR3 is TGCAGTGCTAGCGCCCCCGGGCAGCGGTCTTTT. Encoded protein: CSASAPGQRSF.

The rearrangement joins TRBV27 to TRBJ1-3; tentatively, D is TRBD1 (5 bases). Deletions cut 5 bases from V and 2 bases from J, with 22 bases between. This CDR3 has 18 amino acids. Germline V gene data show CDR1 as MNHEY and CDR2 as SMNVEV (reference sequence). Here the CDR3 DNA reads TGTGCCAGCAGTAGAATGCACATGGGGCAGGGAACTGGAAACACCATATATTTT. Residues: CASSRMHMGQGTGNTIYF.

The genes are TRBV19 and TRBJ2-1, with 7 bases aligning to TRBD1. Germline V gene lookup returns CDR1 LNHDA and CDR2 SQIVND (reference sequence). Germline trimming cut 6 bases from V and 1 base from J; bases unmatched to any gene: 6. This CDR3 has 15 amino acids. CDR3 region: CASSPQGDSYNEQFF. The CDR3 nucleotides are TGTGCCAGTAGCCCCCAGGGGGATTCCTACAATGAGCAGTTCTTC.

This clone was found once. The V call is TRBV6-5, the J call TRBJ2-1; 13 bases align to TRBD2. Losses at the gene ends were 7 bases for V and 9 bases for J; bases not matched to a gene: 9. Germline loops: CDR1 MNHEY, CDR2 SVGAGI. This CDR3 has 15 amino acids. The CDR3 spells CASTPTSGGAGEQFF. CDR3 sequence (DNA): TGTGCCAGCACTCCAACTAGCGGGGGGGCAGGTGAGCAGTTCTTC.

The table lists this clone with a count of one. This rearrangement joins TRBV7-6 to TRBJ1-1; no clear D. V was pared by 6 bases and J by 1 base, with 18 bases between. CDR1 is SGHVS and CDR2 is FNYEAQ in the germline V gene. The CDR3 covers 16 residues. As DNA, the CDR3 is TGTGCCAGCAGTTATATTCGACCGAGGAAGAACACTGAAGCTTTCTTT. This codes for CASSYIRPRKNTEAFF. The whole variable domain, filled in from reference TRBV7-6 and TRBJ1-1, reads GAGVSQSPRYKVTKRGQDVALRCDPISGHVSLYWYRQALGQGPEFLTYFNYEAQQDKSGLPNDRFSAERPEGSISTLTIQRTEQRDSAMYRCASSYIRPRKNTEAFFGQGTRLTVV.

The chain has TRBV6-5 and TRBJ2-7, with TRBD2 matching 13 bases. In germline, CDR1 is MNHEY, CDR2 SVGAGI. The CDR3 length is 15 residues. The J segment lost 7 bases and the V segment lost 5 bases, leaving 8 bases of the junction unmatched. The CDR3 protein is CASSNRLAGGREQYF. CDR3 nucleotide sequence: TGTGCCAGCAGTAACCGACTAGCGGGGGGACGAGAGCAGTACTTC.

The chain uses TRBV6-5 and TRBJ1-1; tentative D call: TRBD1 (6 bases). Between the trimmed V and J ends, which lost 6 bases and 6 bases, there was a span of 11 bases. Germline CDR1 MNHEY, CDR2 SVGAGI. This CDR3 is 12 amino acids long. CDR3 region: CASSKTGSEAFF. The CDR3 coding sequence is TGTGCCAGCAGCAAGACAGGCTCTGAAGCTTTCTTT.

V is TRBV5-1 and J is TRBJ2-5; D ambiguous. The CDR3 is 14 amino acids. Trimming stripped 2 bases from V and 0 bases from J, with 8 bases between. CDR1 is SGHRS, CDR2 YFSETQ, per germline. In DNA, the CDR3 is TGCGCCAGCAGCTTAAACGGGTACCAAGAGACCCAGTACTTC. Translating it yields CASSLNGYQETQYF.

This clone was found once. The V and J genes are TRBV28 and TRBJ1-6; D is undetermined. Per germline, CDR1 MDHEN and CDR2 SYDVKM. Deletions cut 2 bases from V and 9 bases from J, with 20 bases between. This CDR3 is 17 amino acids long. The CDR3 protein is CASSLGRTSGLASPLHF. In nucleotides, the CDR3 is TGTGCCAGCAGTTTAGGGCGGACCTCCGGGCTAGCTTCACCCCTCCACTTT.